The 29 T cell receptor beta chains reported below all come from one sample, sequenced in a study of cytomegalovirus exposure and HLA in healthy donors. Both 60 Vbeta primers and 13 Jbeta primers went into the PCR. The data were produced by immunoSEQ multiplex PCR, yet TCRdb's version contains in-frame clones alone and is incomplete. The repertoire has about 190,000 clones, around 79% of them found once; the top ten carry roughly 1.6%. Sequenced sample: PBMCs. The receptors derive from a woman aged 50 to 65 in good health and CMV-seronegative.

This rearrangement joins TRBV7-2 to TRBJ1-3; 8 bases match TRBD1. V gave up 5 bases and J gave up 1 base; unmatched junction bases: 4. This CDR3 is 15 amino acids long. Germline-derived CDR1 and CDR2 are SGHTA and FQGNSA. In DNA, the CDR3 is TGTGCCAGCAGCCCCAGGACAGGGTCTGGAAACACCATATATTTT. Translated: CASSPRTGSGNTIYF.

The chain is built from TRBV18 and TRBJ2-2; D might be TRBD2 (6 bases). CDR1 is KGHSH, CDR2 LQKENI, per germline. The germline V and J ends were trimmed by 6 bases and 1 base, with 12 bases remaining between them. CDR3 length: 15 residues. The CDR3 loop reads CASSGLAKNTGELFF. The DNA of the CDR3 is TGTGCCAGCTCCGGGCTAGCGAAGAACACCGGGGAGCTGTTTTTT. Full variable domain (remainder filled in from reference TRBV18 and TRBJ2-2): NAGVMQNPRHLVRRRGQEARLRCSPMKGHSHVYWYRQLPEEGLKFMVYLQKENIIDESGMPKERFSAEFPKEGPSILRIQQVVRGDSAAYFCASSGLAKNTGELFFGEGSRLTVL.

CDR3 loop: CASSPPGQGENQPQHF. In DNA form, the CDR3 reads TGTGCCAGCAGCCCCCCCGGACAGGGCGAGAATCAGCCCCAGCATTTT. The genes are TRBV7-3 and TRBJ1-5; TRBD1 matches at 8 bases. CDR3 size: 16 residues. The germline gives CDR1 SGHTA, CDR2 FQGTGA. V was clipped by 5 bases and J by 4 bases; unmatched bases: 10.

The V call is TRBV7-9, the J call TRBJ1-2; tentative D call: TRBD1 (6 bases). Germline assignment: CDR1 SEHNR and CDR2 FQNEAQ (reference sequence). This CDR3 region has 16 residues. V shed 3 bases and J shed 3 bases, with 17 bases lying between them. The CDR3 DNA follows: TGTGCCAGCAGCTTTTTCGCAGGGGTAATTGACTATGGCTACACCTTC. Translation gives CASSFFAGVIDYGYTF.

The chain carries TRBV13 and TRBJ2-4; D may be TRBD2 (5 bases). The germline gives CDR1 PRHDT, CDR2 FYEKMQ (reference sequence). V was trimmed by 4 bases and J by 0 bases, leaving 13 bases between them. This CDR3 comprises 16 residues. The CDR3 nucleotides are TGTGCCAGCAGCTCAAGGGCGGACTCAGCCAAAAACATTCAGTACTTC. It is translated as CASSSRADSAKNIQYF.

V and J are TRBV5-4 and TRBJ2-7; 8 positions agree with TRBD2. CDR1 and CDR2 from the germline V gene are SGHNT and YYREEE (reference sequence). CDR3 length: 13 residues. V lost 6 bases and J lost 3; bases outside the gene matches: 5. The CDR3 is CASNVGGGYEQYF. CDR3 nucleotides: TGTGCCAGCAACGTCGGGGGGGGCTACGAGCAGTACTTC.

The table lists this clone with a count of one. This chain links TRBV7-2 with TRBJ2-2; TRBD1 matches at 8 bases. The CDR3 contains 13 residues. Germline loops: CDR1 SGHTA, CDR2 FQGNSA. V lost 10 bases to trimming and J lost 3 bases; unmatched junction nucleotides: 4. This chain's CDR3 is CAKGDRHTGELFF. The CDR3 bases are TGTGCCAAGGGGGACAGGCACACCGGGGAGCTGTTTTTT.

The chain combines TRBV29-1 with TRBJ1-5, with TRBD1 as a possible D gene (6 bases). Per germline, CDR1 SQVTM and CDR2 ANQGSEA. V shed 2 bases and J shed 3 bases, with 8 bases lying between them. This CDR3 has 13 amino acids. The CDR3 is CSVETGYNQPQHF. As DNA, the CDR3 is TGCAGCGTTGAAACAGGGTACAATCAGCCCCAGCATTTT.

The V gene is TRBV7-6, the J gene TRBJ2-7; 9 bases map to TRBD2. Per germline, CDR1 SGHVS and CDR2 FNYEAQ. The V segment lost 5 bases and the J segment 4 bases; nucleotides outside the gene matches: 12. The CDR3 covers 16 residues. CDR3 DNA: TGTGCCAGCAGCGGGGCGGGAGGGCCCGTTCTGTACGAGCAGTACTTC. Translating it yields CASSGAGGPVLYEQYF. Filled out from reference TRBV7-6 and TRBJ2-7, the complete variable domain reads GAGVSQSPRYKVTKRGQDVALRCDPISGHVSLYWYRQALGQGPEFLTYFNYEAQQDKSGLPNDRFSAERPEGSISTLTIQRTEQRDSAMYRCASSGAGGPVLYEQYFGPGTRLTVT.

The chain links TRBV11-2 to TRBJ2-7; 9 bases match TRBD2. Germline V lookup: CDR1 SGHAT, CDR2 FQNNGV. The J segment lost 2 bases and the V segment lost 4 bases, leaving 6 bases of the junction unmatched. The CDR3 has 15 amino acids. CDR3 region: CASSYAGGGAYEQYF. DNA of the CDR3: TGTGCCAGCAGCTATGCGGGAGGGGGCGCCTACGAGCAGTACTTC. The full variable domain, completed using reference TRBV11-2 and TRBJ2-7, is EAGVAQSPRYKIIEKRQSVAFWCNPISGHATLYWYQQILGQGPKLLIQFQNNGVVDDSQLPKDRFSAERLKGVDSTLKIQPAKLEDSAVYLCASSYAGGGAYEQYFGPGTRLTVT.

The gene calls are TRBV29-1 and TRBJ2-5; 8 bases line up with TRBD1. The J call may be wrong; the DNA end is better matched by TRBJ2-7. The CDR3 consists of 14 residues. Germline loops: CDR1 SQVTM, CDR2 ANQGSEA. CDR3 in DNA: TGCAGCGTTGAAGTGGGTGGGACAGGTTACGAGCAGTACTTC. Translation gives CSVEVGGTGYEQYF.

The J gene is TRBJ2-1, the V gene TRBV7-2, with TRBD2 matching over 13 bases. Germline CDR1 is SGHTA and CDR2 is FQGNSA. The length of the CDR3 is 16 residues. J lost 3 bases, V lost 8 bases, and 7 bases had no gene match. CDR3 amino acids: CASSTSGGAFYNEQFF. The CDR3 bases are TGTGCCAGCTCAACTAGCGGGGGGGCCTTCTACAATGAGCAGTTCTTC.

The V and J genes are TRBV7-2 and TRBJ2-1, with D perhaps matching TRBD1 (7 bases). The CDR3 loop spans 14 amino acids. Per the germline V gene, CDR1 is SGHTA and CDR2 is FQGNSA. Trimming took 1 base from V and 13 from J, leaving 17 bases between them. CDR3 loop: CASSLVGPGGFQFF. In DNA, the CDR3 is TGTGCCAGCAGCTTAGTAGGGCCAGGGGGGTTCCAGTTCTTC.

The genes are TRBV4-3 and TRBJ2-1, with 11 bases lining up with TRBD2. Germline V gene sequence: CDR1 LGHNA, CDR2 YSLEER. The J segment lost 1 base and the V segment lost 1 base, leaving 15 bases of the junction unmatched. The CDR3 has 21 amino acids. CDR3 coding DNA: TGCGCCAGCAGCCAAGTCCCACTAGCGGGAGACTACGAGGCGTCCTACAATGAGCAGTTCTTC. It specifies CASSQVPLAGDYEASYNEQFF.

This chain links TRBV19 with TRBJ2-5; tentative D call: TRBD2 (6 bases). V was trimmed by 2 bases and J by 1 base, leaving 8 bases between them. The CDR3 spans 14 residues. Germline CDR1 LNHDA, CDR2 SQIVND (reference sequence). DNA of the CDR3: TGTGCCAGTAGTATAATAGCGGCCCAAGAGACCCAGTACTTC. It is translated as CASSIIAAQETQYF.

CDR3 amino acids: CASSPQGNYGYTF. The CDR3 nucleotides are TGTGCCAGCAGTCCCCAGGGAAACTATGGCTACACCTTC. The chain joins TRBV27 to TRBJ1-2, with D perhaps TRBD1 (5 bases). The ends were cut back, 5 bases at V and 2 bases at J, with 9 bases in the middle. The CDR3 runs 13 residues. The germline V gene has CDR1 MNHEY and CDR2 SMNVEV (reference sequence).

V is TRBV10-1 and J is TRBJ2-7; D ambiguous. The CDR3 runs 13 residues. Germline V gene sequence: CDR1 WNHNN, CDR2 SYGVQD (reference sequence). V was shortened by 6 bases and J by 7 bases, with 16 bases between the two germline ends. The CDR3 is CASRPFITVEQYF. CDR3 DNA: TGCGCCAGCAGGCCTTTTATTACGGTAGAGCAGTACTTC.

V gene TRBV4-3 combines with J gene TRBJ1-2, with D possibly TRBD1 on 5 matching bases. The germline V gene encodes CDR1 LGHNA and CDR2 YSLEER. The CDR3 has 16 amino acids. V was cut by 4 bases and J by 0 bases, with 15 bases left in between. CDR3 sequence: CASSPQDGRPNYGYTF. In DNA form, the CDR3 reads TGCGCCAGCAGCCCACAGGACGGCCGCCCTAACTATGGCTACACCTTC.

This chain joins TRBV28 and TRBJ2-7, with TRBD2 matching over 15 bases. Germline V gene sequence: CDR1 MDHEN, CDR2 SYDVKM. V dropped 4 bases and J dropped 2; count of bases not matched to a gene: 9. This CDR3 is built from 18 residues. CDR3 in amino acids: CASSSLPGTSGRPYEQYF. CDR3 DNA: TGTGCCAGCAGTTCACTTCCCGGGACTAGCGGGAGGCCCTACGAGCAGTACTTC.

The chain combines TRBV11-2 with TRBJ2-3; 14 bases are shared with TRBD2. The CDR3 has 19 amino acids. Germline V gene lookup returns CDR1 SGHAT and CDR2 FQNNGV. With 1 base clipped from V and 0 bases from J, the junction kept 6 bases outside the gene matches. CDR3 protein: CASSLGIRTSGGSTDTQYF. CDR3 nucleotides: TGTGCCAGCAGCTTAGGCATCCGGACTAGCGGGGGGAGCACAGATACGCAGTATTTT.

The chain recombines TRBV15 with TRBJ2-3; maybe TRBD1 (7 bases). The germline CDR1 and CDR2 sequences are LNHNV and YYDKDF (reference sequence). This CDR3 spans 16 amino acids. Between the trimmed V and J ends, which lost 5 bases and 1 base, there was a span of 16 bases. CDR3 DNA: TGTGCCACCAGCTGGGCAGGGGGGATAGGCACAGATACGCAGTATTTT. It encodes CATSWAGGIGTDTQYF.

This chain joins TRBV4-3 and TRBJ1-5, with D possibly matching TRBD1 (5 bases). Germline V CDR1 and CDR2: LGHNA, YSLEER. There are 14 residues in the CDR3. V shed 0 bases and J shed 4 bases, with 7 bases lying between them. CDR3: CASSQEGGNQPQHF. The CDR3 DNA is TGCGCCAGCAGCCAAGAGGGGGGGAATCAGCCCCAGCATTTT.

This sequence joins TRBV10-3 and TRBJ1-3; 10 bases fit TRBD1. Germline V gene data show CDR1 as ENHRY and CDR2 as SYGVKD. V lost 10 bases and J lost 0; bases outside the gene matches: 15. The CDR3 extends over 18 amino acids. The DNA of the CDR3 is TGTGCCACGGCCGGGACAGGGGTCGGGAGGGCCTCTGGAAACACCATATATTTT. Translating gives CATAGTGVGRASGNTIYF.

This chain connects TRBV4-3 to TRBJ1-1, with D unclear. The germline gives CDR1 LGHNA, CDR2 YSLEER. V shed 0 bases and J shed 1 base, with 12 bases lying between them. This CDR3 is 16 amino acids long. CDR3 protein: CASSQDMLNKNTEAFF. In DNA, the CDR3 is TGCGCCAGCAGCCAAGATATGTTGAACAAGAACACTGAAGCTTTCTTT.

This chain links TRBV5-1 with TRBJ2-2; D perhaps matches TRBD2 (6 bases). The CDR3 is made up of 13 amino acids. V lost 7 bases and J lost 4, with 11 bases in between. Germline CDR1 is SGHRS and CDR2 is YFSETQ. The CDR3 spells CASGGAGTGELFF. Here the CDR3 DNA reads TGCGCCAGCGGCGGGGCGGGCACCGGGGAGCTGTTTTTT.

V gene TRBV19 combines with J gene TRBJ1-5, with D possibly matching TRBD1 (6 bases). CDR3 length equals 16 residues. Germline CDR1 is LNHDA and CDR2 is SQIVND (reference sequence). Trimming cost V 6 bases and J 2 bases, with 17 bases left between them. The CDR3 protein is CASRKTGPRGNQPQHF. CDR3 in DNA: TGTGCCAGTAGGAAAACAGGGCCACGAGGCAATCAGCCCCAGCATTTT.

The V call is TRBV27, the J call TRBJ2-7; possibly TRBD1 for D (6 bases). CDR1 is MNHEY and CDR2 is SMNVEV in the germline V gene (reference sequence). The V end was cut by 5 bases, the J end by 0 bases, with 20 bases between. The CDR3 runs 17 residues. The CDR3 is CASSPTTGRPSSYEQYF. The CDR3 DNA sequence: TGTGCCAGCAGTCCAACTACAGGGCGCCCGAGCTCCTACGAGCAGTACTTC.

The chain links TRBV5-8 to TRBJ2-1; weak D call: TRBD1 (6 bases). Trimming took 2 bases from V and 0 from J, leaving 18 bases between them. Germline-derived CDR1 and CDR2 are SGHTS and YDEGEE. The CDR3 totals 18 residues. CDR3 DNA sequence: TGTGCCAGCAGCTTCACCCCCGGGACACCAAGCTCCTACAATGAGCAGTTCTTC. Amino acid sequence: CASSFTPGTPSSYNEQFF.

This clone turned up a few times. The chain combines TRBV25-1 with TRBJ1-4; the match to TRBD1 covers 10 bases. With V trimmed by 7 bases and J by 8 bases, 10 bases remained unmatched. CDR1 MGHDK and CDR2 SYGVNS come from the germline V gene. This CDR3 region has 15 residues. CDR3 bases: TGTGCCAGCACGCGGGGGGGACAGGGGAACGAAAAACTGTTTTTT. Translating gives CASTRGGQGNEKLFF. Full variable domain (outside the CDR3, taken from reference TRBV25-1 and TRBJ1-4): EADIYQTPRYLVIGTGKKITLECSQTMGHDKMYWYQQDPGMELHLIHYSYGVNSTEKGDLSSESTVSRIRTEHFPLTLESARPSHTSQYLCASTRGGQGNEKLFFGSGTQLSVL.